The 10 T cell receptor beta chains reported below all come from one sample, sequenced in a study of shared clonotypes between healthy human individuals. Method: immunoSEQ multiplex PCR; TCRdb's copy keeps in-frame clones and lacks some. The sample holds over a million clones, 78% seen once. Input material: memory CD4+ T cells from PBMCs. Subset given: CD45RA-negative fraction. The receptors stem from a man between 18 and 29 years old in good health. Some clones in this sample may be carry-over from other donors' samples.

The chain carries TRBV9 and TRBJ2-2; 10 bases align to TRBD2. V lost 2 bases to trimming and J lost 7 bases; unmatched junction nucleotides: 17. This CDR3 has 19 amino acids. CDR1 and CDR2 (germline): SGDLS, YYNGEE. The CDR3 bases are TGTGCCAGCAGCGTCCAGAGGGAGGTAGCGGGGGGTGGAGTCGGGGAGCTGTTTTTT. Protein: CASSVQREVAGGGVGELFF. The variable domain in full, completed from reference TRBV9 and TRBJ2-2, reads DSGVTQTPKHLITATGQRVTLRCSPRSGDLSVYWYQQSLDQGLQFLIQYYNGEERAKGNILERFSAQQFPDLHSELNLSSLELGDSALYFCASSVQREVAGGGVGELFFGEGSRLTVL.

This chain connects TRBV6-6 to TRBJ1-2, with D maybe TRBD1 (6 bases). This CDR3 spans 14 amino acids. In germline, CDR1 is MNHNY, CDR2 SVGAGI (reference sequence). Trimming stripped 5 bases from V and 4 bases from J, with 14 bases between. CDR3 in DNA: TGTGCCAGCAGTCTGGGGGCAGGCGGCTATGGCTACACCTTC. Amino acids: CASSLGAGGYGYTF.

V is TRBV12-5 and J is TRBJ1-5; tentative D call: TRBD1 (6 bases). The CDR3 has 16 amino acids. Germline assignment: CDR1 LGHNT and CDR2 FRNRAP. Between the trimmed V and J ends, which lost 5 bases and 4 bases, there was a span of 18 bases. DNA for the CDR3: TGTGCTAGTGGTCCCCGGACAGCGGGCGTAAATCAGCCCCAGCATTTT. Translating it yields CASGPRTAGVNQPQHF. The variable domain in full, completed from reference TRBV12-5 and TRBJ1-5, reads DARVTQTPRHKVTEMGQEVTMRCQPILGHNTVFWYRQTMMQGLELLAYFRNRAPLDDSGMPKDRFSAEMPDATLATLKIQPSEPRDSAVYFCASGPRTAGVNQPQHFGDGTRLSIL.

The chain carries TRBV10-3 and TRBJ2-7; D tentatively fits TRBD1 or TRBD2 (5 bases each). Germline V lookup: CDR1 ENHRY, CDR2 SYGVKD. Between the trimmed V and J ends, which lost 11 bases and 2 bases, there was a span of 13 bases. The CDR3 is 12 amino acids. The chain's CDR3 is CASGTPPYEQYF. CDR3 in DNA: TGTGCCTCCGGGACCCCCCCCTACGAGCAGTACTTC.

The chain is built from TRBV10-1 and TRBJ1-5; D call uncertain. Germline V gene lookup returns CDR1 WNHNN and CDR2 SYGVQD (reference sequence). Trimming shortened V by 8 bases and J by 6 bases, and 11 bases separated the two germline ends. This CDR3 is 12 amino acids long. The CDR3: CASPAGGQPQHF. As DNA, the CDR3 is TGCGCCAGCCCCGCGGGTGGTCAGCCCCAGCATTTT.

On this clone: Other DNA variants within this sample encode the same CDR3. CDR3 DNA sequence: TGTGCCTGGAGTACCCTCACATTGGGACAGGGGGCTCGGGAGCTGTTTTTT. It specifies CAWSTLTLGQGARELFF. The V call is TRBV30, the J call TRBJ2-2; 12 bases match TRBD1. The CDR3 contains 17 residues. CDR1 GTSNPN and CDR2 SVGIG come from the germline V gene (reference sequence). Unmatched junction bases numbered 13, after V lost 2 bases and J lost 9 bases.

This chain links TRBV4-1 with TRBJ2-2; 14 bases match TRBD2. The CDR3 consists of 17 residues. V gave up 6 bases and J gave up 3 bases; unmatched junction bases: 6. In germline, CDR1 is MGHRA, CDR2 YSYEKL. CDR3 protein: CASRPGTSGSHTGELFF. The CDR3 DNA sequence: TGCGCCAGCAGACCCGGGACTAGCGGGAGCCACACCGGGGAGCTGTTTTTT.

The CDR3 is CASSLPPTSGSSYNEQFF. CDR3 in DNA: TGCGCCAGCAGCTTACCCCCCACGTCCGGGAGCTCCTACAATGAGCAGTTCTTC. The V call is TRBV5-1, the J call TRBJ2-1; TRBD2 might be the D (6 bases). Germline V gives CDR1 SGHRS, CDR2 YFSETQ. V shed 2 bases and J shed 0 bases, with 18 bases lying between them. The CDR3 has 18 residues.

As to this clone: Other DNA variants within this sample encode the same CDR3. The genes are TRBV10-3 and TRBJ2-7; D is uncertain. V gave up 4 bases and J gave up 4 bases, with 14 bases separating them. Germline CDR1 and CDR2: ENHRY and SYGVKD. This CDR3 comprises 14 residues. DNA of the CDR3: TGTGCCATCAGTGGGGCTGGCCCCCGATACGAGCAGTACTTC. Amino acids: CAISGAGPRYEQYF.

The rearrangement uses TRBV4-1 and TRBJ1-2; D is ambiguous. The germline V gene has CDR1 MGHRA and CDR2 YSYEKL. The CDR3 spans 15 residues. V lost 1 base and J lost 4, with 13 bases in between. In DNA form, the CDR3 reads TGCGCCAGCAGCCAAGGTGGGGTTGGCGGCTATGGCTACACCTTC. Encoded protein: CASSQGGVGGYGYTF.